These 20 T cell receptor beta chains came from one sample sequenced in a study of blood T cell repertoires in COVID-19. Libraries were prepared by immunoSEQ multiplex PCR; TCRdb keeps only in-frame clonotypes and omits some of them. This sample has about 49,000 clones, with roughly 86% found just once. The sequencing input was peripheral blood. The receptors were gathered from a man aged 40-50 years with active COVID-19.

V is TRBV4-2 and J is TRBJ2-1, with 10 bases matching TRBD2. The CDR3 extends over 17 amino acids. V was clipped by 2 bases and J by 3 bases; unmatched bases: 7. Per germline, CDR1 LGHNA and CDR2 YNFKEQ. This CDR3 reads CASSQPSGRGGYNEQFF. Here the CDR3 DNA reads TGTGCCAGCAGCCAACCTAGCGGGAGAGGGGGCTACAATGAGCAGTTCTTC.

This chain links TRBV5-1 with TRBJ1-5, with unresolved D. The V end was cut by 1 base, the J end by 0 bases, with 8 bases between. Germline values: CDR1 SGHRS, CDR2 YFSETQ. CDR3 length equals 15 residues. The CDR3: CASSLSGNSNQPQHF. Written as DNA, the CDR3 is TGCGCCAGCAGCTTGTCGGGGAATAGCAATCAGCCCCAGCATTTT.

CDR3 residues: CASSLEGLGYNEQFF. DNA for the CDR3: TGTGCCAGCAGCTTAGAAGGTCTAGGTTACAATGAGCAGTTCTTC. The rearrangement uses TRBV7-2 and TRBJ2-1; D is ambiguous. V was clipped by 1 base and J by 4 bases, with 11 bases between them. Germline V gives CDR1 SGHTA, CDR2 FQGNSA. CDR3 size: 15 residues. Supplemented by reference TRBV7-2 and TRBJ2-1, the full variable domain reads GAGVSQSPSNKVTEKGKDVELRCDPISGHTALYWYRQSLGQGLEFLIYFQGNSAPDKSGLPSDRFSAERTGGSVSTLTIQRTQQEDSAVYLCASSLEGLGYNEQFFGPGTRLTVL.

This rearrangement joins TRBV5-1 to TRBJ2-7; TRBD1 agrees at 8 bases. The CDR3 has 14 amino acids. After removal of 4 bases from V and 2 bases from J, the junction contained 5 bases not matched to a gene. Looked up from germline, CDR1 is SGHRS and CDR2 is YFSETQ. CDR3 loop: CASSVQGATYEQYF. The CDR3 DNA reads TGCGCCAGCAGCGTCCAGGGGGCGACCTACGAGCAGTACTTC.

V and J are TRBV29-1 and TRBJ1-1, with 8 bases that match TRBD1. V dropped 3 bases and J dropped 8; count of bases not matched to a gene: 11. The germline V gene encodes CDR1 SQVTM and CDR2 ANQGSEA. The CDR3 sequence is 14 residues long. The CDR3 nucleotides read TGCAGCGTTGAGGAAGGACAGGGTGGAGTCGAAGCTTTCTTT. This codes for CSVEEGQGGVEAFF.

The rearrangement uses TRBV9 and TRBJ2-7; weak D call: TRBD1 (6 bases). The CDR3 contains 16 residues. CDR1 is SGDLS and CDR2 is YYNGEE in the germline V gene. Trimming removed 0 bases from V and 6 bases from J, with 19 bases in between. The CDR3 protein is CASSVGPAGAGFEQYF. CDR3 DNA sequence: TGTGCCAGCAGCGTAGGTCCGGCAGGGGCCGGTTTCGAGCAGTACTTC.

The rearrangement joins TRBV7-9 to TRBJ1-1; 9 bases agree with TRBD1. The CDR3 runs to 14 residues. Trimming at V came to 6 bases and at J to 1 base, leaving 3 bases not matched to a gene. Germline lookup yields CDR1 SEHNR and CDR2 FQNEAQ (reference sequence). The CDR3 reads CASRWDRENTEAFF. CDR3 nucleotide sequence: TGTGCCAGCAGATGGGACAGGGAGAACACTGAAGCTTTCTTT.

CDR3 protein: CASSYTGTSPYEQYF. For the CDR3, the DNA is TGTGCCAGCAGCTATACCGGGACTAGCCCCTACGAGCAGTACTTC. The rearrangement links TRBV13 to TRBJ2-7, with 9 bases matching TRBD2. Per the germline V gene, CDR1 is PRHDT and CDR2 is FYEKMQ (reference sequence). This CDR3 spans 15 amino acids. Trimming at V came to 4 bases and at J to 2 bases, leaving 6 bases not matched to a gene.

The chain employs TRBV7-3 and TRBJ1-1; D not certain. The CDR3 is 13 amino acids. Trimming shortened V by 1 base and J by 3 bases, and 6 bases separated the two germline ends. Per germline, CDR1 SGHTA and CDR2 FQGTGA. The CDR3 loop reads CASSLRAYTEAFF. The CDR3 DNA reads TGTGCCAGCAGCTTAAGGGCGTACACTGAAGCTTTCTTT.

The chain combines TRBV5-8 with TRBJ2-1; 7 bases are shared with TRBD2. CDR1 SGHTS and CDR2 YDEGEE come from the germline V gene. The CDR3 is 15 residues long. J gave up 3 bases and V 5 bases, and 8 bases lay outside the gene matches. CDR3: CASRSLADIYNEQFF. In DNA, the CDR3 is TGTGCCAGCAGATCCCTAGCGGACATCTACAATGAGCAGTTCTTC.

The chain employs TRBV7-7 and TRBJ2-5; D is perhaps TRBD1 (6 bases). Trimming shortened V by 6 bases and J by 5 bases, and 13 bases separated the two germline ends. The germline V gene encodes CDR1 SSHAT and CDR2 FNYEAQ (reference sequence). The CDR3 is made up of 13 amino acids. CDR3 sequence reads: CASSYRVGETQYF. In nucleotides, the CDR3 is TGTGCCAGCAGTTACAGGGTGGGCGAGACCCAGTACTTC.

CDR3 DNA: TGCAGCGTCGCCTCCGGGACAGAAGGCAATGAGCAGTTCTTC. Protein sequence: CSVASGTEGNEQFF. V usage is TRBV29-1 and J usage is TRBJ2-1; 7 bases align to TRBD1. The ends lost 6 bases at V and 6 bases at J; junction bases unmatched: 11. CDR1 is SQVTM and CDR2 is ANQGSEA in the germline V gene. The CDR3 covers 14 residues.

The J gene is TRBJ2-7, the V gene TRBV7-4; 8 bases fit TRBD2. The CDR3 loop spans 17 amino acids. CDR1 and CDR2 (germline): SGHVT, SQSDAQ. The ends lost 1 base at V and 2 bases at J; junction bases unmatched: 10. CDR3 protein: CASSLGGVREAPYEQYF. In DNA form, the CDR3 reads TGTGCCAGCAGCTTAGGGGGGGTGCGGGAGGCCCCCTACGAGCAGTACTTC.

V gene TRBV24-1 combines with J gene TRBJ2-1, with 12 bases aligning to TRBD2. The junction had 3 bases not matched to a gene; V was cut back by 5 bases and J by 8 bases. Germline CDR1 and CDR2: KGHDR and SFDVKD. CDR3 length: 14 amino acids. The CDR3 loop reads CATSGLAGVYEQFF. CDR3 in DNA: TGTGCCACCAGTGGACTAGCGGGAGTCTATGAGCAGTTCTTC.

The chain recombines TRBV28 with TRBJ2-3; TRBD1 agrees at 8 bases. Trimming at V came to 9 bases and at J to 3 bases, leaving 17 bases not matched to a gene. The CDR3 is made up of 17 amino acids. Germline V gene sequence: CDR1 MDHEN, CDR2 SYDVKM. CDR3 sequence reads: CASPPADRDGGTDTQYF. The CDR3 DNA reads as TGTGCCAGTCCCCCGGCGGACAGGGATGGAGGGACAGATACGCAGTATTTT.

The chain combines TRBV28 with TRBJ1-4; the D is unclear. The V end lost 5 bases, the J end lost 8 bases, and 15 bases lay between the germline ends. Germline assignment: CDR1 MDHEN and CDR2 SYDVKM. This CDR3 has 14 amino acids. This CDR3 reads CASSPQTGEEKLFF. The DNA of the CDR3 is TGTGCCAGCAGTCCTCAGACCGGGGAGGAAAAACTGTTTTTT.

This sequence joins TRBV28 and TRBJ2-7; 7 bases match TRBD1. CDR1 and CDR2 from the germline V gene are MDHEN and SYDVKM. J was trimmed by 5 bases and V by 6 bases; bases with no gene match: 10. The CDR3 covers 14 residues. DNA of the CDR3: TGTGCCAGCAGGGGTCGACAGGGATGGAACGAGCAGTACTTC. Its translation is CASRGRQGWNEQYF.

CDR3 region: CASSLGRGHEQYF. CDR3 in DNA: TGTGCCAGCAGCTTAGGGCGGGGGCACGAGCAGTACTTC. The genes are TRBV11-2 and TRBJ2-7; TRBD2 might be the D (7 bases). V was clipped by 1 base and J by 5 bases, with 9 bases between them. CDR1 and CDR2 from the germline V gene are SGHAT and FQNNGV. CDR3 length: 13 residues.

This clone has at least ten counts. The chain is built from TRBV28 and TRBJ1-5, with D possibly TRBD1 on 5 matching bases. The V gene's germline CDR1 is MDHEN and CDR2 SYDVKM. The V end was cut by 2 bases, the J end by 4 bases, with 12 bases between. This CDR3 has 15 residues. For the CDR3, the DNA is TGTGCCAGCAGTTTAGCAGGGCGGGGTAATCAGCCCCAGCATTTT. Translated, it gives CASSLAGRGNQPQHF.

The chain joins TRBV27 to TRBJ1-1; D not certain. Germline CDR1 is MNHEY and CDR2 is SMNVEV (reference sequence). The CDR3 spans 13 residues. V lost 2 bases and J 1 base, leaving 5 bases between the germline ends. The CDR3 region is CASSLGRNTEAFF. The CDR3 nucleotides are TGTGCCAGCAGTTTAGGCAGGAACACTGAAGCTTTCTTT.